This T cell receptor beta chain was sequenced during a study of radiotherapy plus CTLA-4 blockade in lung cancer. CDR3 length equals 13 residues. Germline assignment: CDR1 LGHNA and CDR2 YSLEER. V was clipped by 0 bases and J by 7 bases, with 9 bases between them. The assay was immunoSEQ multiplex PCR, and TCRdb's table has in-frame clones only and misses some. Among about 87,000 clones, around nine tenths were seen once, and the ten largest hold 16%. The source was peripheral blood, collected from a patient treated with radiotherapy plus ipilimumab. The V gene is TRBV4-3, the J gene TRBJ1-2; D ambiguous. This sequence was found in a human donor with non-small cell lung cancer that progressed on radiotherapy plus ipilimumab. DNA for the CDR3: TGCGCCAGCAGCCAAGACAGGATCGGTGGCTACACCTTC. Protein: CASSQDRIGGYTF.